The 26 T cell receptor beta chains reported below all come from one sample, sequenced in a study of blood T cell repertoires in COVID-19. Data came from immunoSEQ multiplex PCR; TCRdb stores just in-frame clones and leaves some out. Of around 100,000 clones detected, approximately 86% appear once; the ten largest clones hold 3% to 3.5%. The sequenced material came from peripheral blood. These receptors were taken from a human donor in a cohort sampled during active COVID-19.

This clone was observed a handful of times. The chain is built from TRBV5-6 and TRBJ2-7; tentative D call: TRBD1 (5 bases). CDR1 SGHDT and CDR2 YYEEEE come from the germline V gene. The CDR3 runs 13 residues. The V and J ends lost 0 bases and 6 bases respectively, with 10 bases between them. This CDR3 reads CASSLGGFVEQYF. CDR3 in DNA: TGTGCCAGCAGCTTGGGGGGCTTCGTCGAGCAGTACTTC.

The rearrangement joins TRBV6-1 to TRBJ2-7; D not certain. Germline values: CDR1 MNHNS, CDR2 SASEGT. V shed 1 base and J shed 0 bases, with 7 bases lying between them. CDR3 length: 14 residues. This CDR3 is CASSEGAHSYEQYF. The CDR3 DNA reads as TGTGCCAGCAGTGAAGGGGCCCACTCCTACGAGCAGTACTTC.

V usage is TRBV3-1 (or the pseudogene TRBV3-2) and J usage is TRBJ1-2, with 9 nucleotides matching TRBD1. The germline CDR1 and CDR2 sequences are LGHDT and YNNKEL (reference sequence). This CDR3 is built from 16 residues. J gave up 2 bases and V 3 bases, and 7 bases lay outside the gene matches. CDR3 region: CASSHDRGKPNYGYTF. CDR3 nucleotide sequence: TGTGCCAGCAGCCACGACAGGGGGAAACCCAACTATGGCTACACCTTC.

A few counts support this clone. The rearrangement links TRBV7-9 to TRBJ2-1, with 8 bases matching TRBD1. The ends lost 5 bases at V and 5 bases at J; junction bases unmatched: 14. Germline loops: CDR1 SEHNR, CDR2 FQNEAQ (reference sequence). The CDR3 is 17 residues long. Here the CDR3 reads CASSPEMTGVGDNEQFF. As DNA, the CDR3 is TGTGCCAGCAGCCCAGAGATGACAGGGGTCGGGGACAATGAGCAGTTCTTC.

This clone was detected only once. As DNA, the CDR3 is TGTGCCAGCAGCCAAGTCCCCTATACCACAGATACGCAGTATTTT. Translating it yields CASSQVPYTTDTQYF. The chain has TRBV4-2 and TRBJ2-3, with unresolved D. The CDR3 extends over 15 amino acids. Germline CDR1 is LGHNA and CDR2 is YNFKEQ. Trimming cost V 1 base and J 2 bases, with 10 bases left between them.

V is TRBV4-3 and J is TRBJ2-2, with TRBD1 matching over 9 bases. Trimming removed 8 bases from V and 7 bases from J; junction bases left unmatched: 8. CDR1 is LGHNA and CDR2 is YSLEER in the germline V gene. The CDR3 consists of 14 residues. Here the CDR3 reads CASGGQGRIGELFF. The CDR3 nucleotides read TGCGCCAGCGGCGGACAGGGGAGGATCGGGGAGCTGTTTTTT.

The V and J genes are TRBV19 and TRBJ1-1, with D possibly matching TRBD1 (5 bases). Germline CDR1 reads LNHDA; CDR2 reads SQIVND (reference sequence). Trimming cost V 5 bases and J 6 bases, with 7 bases left between them. The length of the CDR3 is 11 residues. This chain's CDR3 is CASSLTAEAFF. The CDR3 coding sequence is TGTGCCAGTAGTTTGACAGCTGAAGCTTTCTTT.

The rearrangement uses TRBV29-1 and TRBJ2-3; 9 bases agree with TRBD2. CDR1 and CDR2 (germline): SQVTM, ANQGSEA. V was clipped by 6 bases and J by 4 bases; unmatched bases: 14. The CDR3 extends over 16 amino acids. The CDR3 spells CSVLGGGRAEADTQYF. The CDR3 DNA sequence: TGCAGCGTCTTGGGCGGCGGGAGGGCCGAGGCAGATACGCAGTATTTT.

J is TRBJ2-2 and V is TRBV19; TRBD1 matches at 7 bases. The germline V gene encodes CDR1 LNHDA and CDR2 SQIVND (reference sequence). The CDR3 contains 15 residues. Unmatched junction bases numbered 9, after V lost 6 bases and J lost 5 bases. CDR3 sequence reads: CASRKGGDTTGELFF. The DNA for the CDR3 is TGTGCCAGTAGAAAAGGGGGCGATACGACCGGGGAGCTGTTTTTT.

V is TRBV6-2 or TRBV6-3 and J is TRBJ2-7, with 12 bases that match TRBD2. Per the germline V gene, CDR1 is MNHEY and CDR2 is SVGEGT. The CDR3 is 16 residues long. Trimming took 3 bases from V and 4 from J; bases not matched to a gene: 7. CDR3 residues: CASSYVTSGRRYEQYF. CDR3 nucleotide sequence: TGTGCCAGCAGTTATGTTACTAGCGGGAGGAGATACGAGCAGTACTTC.

V and J are TRBV3-1 (or the pseudogene TRBV3-2) and TRBJ2-5; D is ambiguous. The CDR3 loop spans 15 amino acids. Trimming took off 1 base at V and 3 bases at J, with 12 bases between the two ends. In germline, CDR1 is LGHDT, CDR2 YNNKEL (reference sequence). The CDR3 is CASSQGLTVKETQYF. DNA of the CDR3: TGTGCCAGCAGCCAAGGTCTAACGGTCAAAGAGACCCAGTACTTC.

This clone has a single count. The V and J genes are TRBV18 and TRBJ1-6; D possibly corresponds to TRBD1 (6 bases). Germline V gene data show CDR1 as KGHSH and CDR2 as LQKENI. The ends were cut back, 3 bases at V and 7 bases at J, with 7 bases in the middle. This CDR3 has 13 amino acids. The DNA for the CDR3 is TGTGCCAGCTCACCGGGACACAATTCACCCCTCCACTTT. It encodes CASSPGHNSPLHF.

V and J are TRBV7-2 and TRBJ1-2, with 9 bases that match TRBD1. This CDR3 comprises 15 residues. Looked up from germline, CDR1 is SGHTA and CDR2 is FQGNSA. With 5 bases clipped from V and 7 bases from J, the junction kept 11 bases outside the gene matches. This CDR3 is CASSQTGTGYGGYTF. CDR3 sequence (DNA): TGTGCCAGCAGCCAAACCGGGACAGGGTACGGTGGCTACACCTTC. The complete variable domain, with remaining parts taken from reference TRBV7-2 and TRBJ1-2, reads GAGVSQSPSNKVTEKGKDVELRCDPISGHTALYWYRQSLGQGLEFLIYFQGNSAPDKSGLPSDRFSAERTGGSVSTLTIQRTQQEDSAVYLCASSQTGTGYGGYTFGSGTRLTVV.

The chain carries TRBV20-1 and TRBJ2-3; 10 bases agree with TRBD2. CDR3 length equals 16 residues. V was pared by 3 bases and J by 0 bases, with 6 bases of the junction left unmatched. CDR1 is DFQATT, CDR2 SNEGSKA, per germline (reference sequence). CDR3 in DNA: TGCAGTGCTAGTATAACTAGCGGGGCTAGCACAGATACGCAGTATTTT. Its protein is CSASITSGASTDTQYF.

This chain joins TRBV6-2 or TRBV6-3 and TRBJ2-5, with 7 positions matching TRBD2. Trimming took 0 bases from V and 3 from J; bases not matched to a gene: 4. CDR3 length equals 15 residues. Per the germline V gene, CDR1 is MNHEY and CDR2 is SVGEGT. CDR3 region: CASSYSASGEETQYF. CDR3 DNA sequence: TGTGCCAGCAGTTACTCGGCTAGCGGCGAAGAGACCCAGTACTTC.

The chain links TRBV2 to TRBJ2-3; D not resolved. The V gene's germline CDR1 is SNHLY and CDR2 FYNNEI. The V end was cut by 4 bases, the J end by 0 bases, with 14 bases between. The CDR3 runs 16 residues. CDR3 loop: CASSASSAVSTDTQYF. Written as DNA, the CDR3 is TGTGCCAGCAGTGCCTCAAGCGCGGTCAGCACAGATACGCAGTATTTT.

The chain joins TRBV25-1 to TRBJ1-5; 7 nucleotides agree with TRBD1. The germline V gene has CDR1 MGHDK and CDR2 SYGVNS. Trimming cost V 3 bases and J 0 bases; bases outside gene matches: 2. This CDR3 contains 15 residues. The CDR3 reads CASSDRQGSNQPQHF. The CDR3 DNA reads TGTGCCAGCAGTGACCGACAGGGTAGCAATCAGCCCCAGCATTTT.

The chain has TRBV5-1 and TRBJ2-5; D remains ambiguous. The CDR3 spans 12 residues. The V end was cut by 4 bases, the J end by 3 bases, with 7 bases between. Germline V gives CDR1 SGHRS, CDR2 YFSETQ. The DNA for the CDR3 is TGCGCCAGCAGCCAGCGCGAAGAGACCCAGTACTTC. Its translation: CASSQREETQYF.

The chain combines TRBV4-3 with TRBJ1-4, with TRBD1 matching 7 bases. CDR1 and CDR2 (germline): LGHNA, YSLEER. V lost 1 base to trimming and J lost 7 bases; unmatched junction nucleotides: 12. This CDR3 has 17 amino acids. The CDR3 sequence is CASSQGATGTALEKLFF. The CDR3 DNA sequence: TGCGCCAGCAGCCAAGGGGCGACCGGGACAGCCCTTGAAAAACTGTTTTTT.

The rearrangement uses TRBV30 and TRBJ2-5; 8 bases fit TRBD2. Germline CDR1 GTSNPN, CDR2 SVGIG (reference sequence). The V gene end was trimmed by 4 bases and the J gene end by 2 bases; junction bases not matched to a gene: 21. This CDR3 has 19 amino acids. The CDR3 loop is CAWTAGYLAGSLLQETQYF. The CDR3 nucleotides read TGTGCCTGGACCGCAGGATACCTAGCGGGCAGCCTCTTACAAGAGACCCAGTACTTC.

The genes are TRBV28 and TRBJ2-7, with 9 positions matching TRBD2. CDR3 length equals 14 residues. V was clipped by 5 bases and J by 6 bases; unmatched bases: 8. Looked up from germline, CDR1 is MDHEN and CDR2 is SYDVKM. CDR3: CASSPSAGGFEQYF. The CDR3 region has the DNA TGTGCCAGCAGTCCCTCGGCGGGAGGGTTCGAGCAGTACTTC. Combining the CDR3 with reference TRBV28 and TRBJ2-7 gives the whole variable domain DVKVTQSSRYLVKRTGEKVFLECVQDMDHENMFWYRQDPGLGLRLIYFSYDVKMKEKGDIPEGYSVSREKKERFSLILESASTNQTSMYLCASSPSAGGFEQYFGPGTRLTVT.

The chain employs TRBV2 and TRBJ2-3; 11 bases are shared with TRBD2. The V gene end was trimmed by 10 bases and the J gene end by 3 bases; junction bases not matched to a gene: 6. CDR3 length: 14 residues. In germline, CDR1 is SNHLY, CDR2 FYNNEI. The CDR3 sequence is CATLAGGPTDTQYF. CDR3 sequence (DNA): TGTGCCACCTTAGCGGGGGGGCCAACAGATACGCAGTATTTT.

The chain carries TRBV5-6 and TRBJ2-7; 8 bases map to TRBD1. The CDR3 spans 14 residues. Trimming removed 5 bases from V and 6 bases from J; junction bases left unmatched: 10. Germline-derived CDR1 and CDR2 are SGHDT and YYEEEE. The CDR3 loop is CASRPGTGVSEQYF. In DNA, the CDR3 is TGTGCCAGCAGACCCGGGACAGGAGTCTCCGAGCAGTACTTC.

This clone has more than one count but fewer than ten. The genes are TRBV4-2 and TRBJ1-4; tentatively, D is TRBD1 (6 bases). Per the germline V gene, CDR1 is LGHNA and CDR2 is YNFKEQ. V was shortened by 0 bases and J by 4 bases, with 12 bases between the two germline ends. The CDR3 length is 16 residues. The CDR3 region is CASSQDGGAGNEKLFF. The CDR3 DNA reads as TGTGCCAGCAGCCAAGATGGGGGGGCGGGTAATGAAAAACTGTTTTTT.

The V call is TRBV11-2, the J call TRBJ2-1, with D maybe TRBD2 (6 bases). Germline CDR1 SGHAT, CDR2 FQNNGV. This CDR3 has 13 amino acids. Trimming removed 4 bases at V and 3 bases at J, with 7 bases between. In DNA form, the CDR3 reads TGTGCCAGCAGCTGGGGGGTCTACAATGAGCAGTTCTTC. Residues: CASSWGVYNEQFF.

V gene TRBV28 combines with J gene TRBJ2-7, with D possibly being TRBD2 (6 bases). CDR3 length: 14 residues. Germline V CDR1 and CDR2: MDHEN, SYDVKM. Trimming stripped 6 bases from V and 4 bases from J, with 16 bases between. The DNA for the CDR3 is TGTGCCAGCAGCCCTCCGGGGGAGTATTACGAGCAGTACTTC. Amino acid sequence: CASSPPGEYYEQYF.